The 20 T cell receptor beta chains given below trace back to one sample, sequenced in a study of blood T cell repertoires in COVID-19. The method was immunoSEQ multiplex PCR; TCRdb's version includes in-frame clones alone and lacks a portion of them. This table holds hundreds of thousands of clones, 65% to 90% found once. The specimen sequenced was peripheral blood. Receptors were obtained from a man aged 50-60 years with active or convalescent COVID-19.

The chain employs TRBV5-6 and TRBJ2-7; the match to TRBD2 covers 7 bases. Germline CDR1 and CDR2: SGHDT and YYEEEE. The CDR3 covers 17 residues. V lost 0 bases to trimming and J lost 5 bases; unmatched junction nucleotides: 14. CDR3 region: CASSLEALGGRGDEQYF. In nucleotides, the CDR3 is TGTGCCAGCAGCTTGGAGGCCCTGGGGGGGAGGGGCGACGAGCAGTACTTC.

This chain joins TRBV2 and TRBJ1-4; D perhaps matches TRBD1 (5 bases). Germline values: CDR1 SNHLY, CDR2 FYNNEI. V lost 4 bases and J lost 2, with 20 bases in between. The CDR3 consists of 18 residues. This CDR3 is CASSVVGTWGGTNEKLFF. The CDR3 region has the DNA TGTGCCAGCAGTGTGGTGGGGACTTGGGGAGGTACTAATGAAAAACTGTTTTTT.

The V call is TRBV25-1, the J call TRBJ1-1, with 12 bases matching TRBD1. V dropped 4 bases and J dropped 3; count of bases not matched to a gene: 12. There are 18 residues in the CDR3. Germline CDR1 reads MGHDK; CDR2 reads SYGVNS. The CDR3 sequence: CASSGFGTGGLRYTEAFF. The CDR3, as DNA: TGTGCCAGCAGTGGATTCGGGACAGGGGGCTTGAGGTACACTGAAGCTTTCTTT.

The V gene is TRBV19, the J gene TRBJ1-5; D gene uncertain. CDR3 size: 15 residues. V lost 10 bases and J 0 bases, leaving 16 bases between the germline ends. Germline V gene sequence: CDR1 LNHDA, CDR2 SQIVND (reference sequence). The CDR3 loop reads CATRRAINSNQPQHF. The DNA of the CDR3 is TGTGCCACCCGGAGGGCAATTAATAGCAATCAGCCCCAGCATTTT.

V and J are TRBV28 and TRBJ1-5, with D perhaps matching TRBD1 (5 bases). V shed 7 bases and J shed 1 base, with 17 bases lying between them. CDR1 MDHEN and CDR2 SYDVKM come from the germline V gene. This CDR3 has 16 amino acids. The CDR3 region is CASTGRSGVSNQPQHF. The CDR3 DNA is TGTGCCAGCACAGGGAGGAGTGGGGTCAGCAATCAGCCCCAGCATTTT.

The chain couples TRBV6-5 to TRBJ2-7; D is undetermined. V was pared by 3 bases and J by 7 bases, with 13 bases between. CDR1 is MNHEY and CDR2 is SVGAGI in the germline V gene. There are 13 residues in the CDR3. The CDR3 nucleotides read TGTGCCAGCAGTTATGAGTTGGGCTGGGAGCAGTACTTC. Its protein product is CASSYELGWEQYF.

The J gene is TRBJ1-1, the V gene TRBV6-5, with D possibly TRBD1 on 6 matching bases. The CDR3 length is 14 residues. V lost 6 bases and J lost 5, with 16 bases in between. Germline CDR1 reads MNHEY; CDR2 reads SVGAGI. The CDR3: CASRLTLRGTEAFF. The DNA for the CDR3 is TGTGCCAGCAGACTAACCCTGAGGGGGACTGAAGCTTTCTTT.

This clone came up a few times. The chain combines TRBV12-3 or TRBV12-4 with TRBJ2-7, with TRBD2 identical over 7 bases. The CDR3 runs 13 residues. Trimming at V came to 5 bases and at J to 3 bases, leaving 4 bases not matched to a gene. This chain's CDR3 is CASSLGGGYEQYF. Written as DNA, the CDR3 is TGTGCCAGCAGTCTGGGGGGGGGCTACGAGCAGTACTTC.

In this sample, this clone turned up once. The CDR3 region has the DNA TGTGCCAGCAGGCAACAGGGGGCGGGGAGAGAGACCCAGTACTTC. This encodes CASRQQGAGRETQYF. The J gene is TRBJ2-5, the V gene TRBV28; TRBD1 matches 9 bases. V trimming: 6 bases; J trimming: 4 bases; junction bases outside the gene matches: 9. Germline CDR1 MDHEN, CDR2 SYDVKM. This CDR3 region has 15 residues. The whole variable domain, remainder taken from reference TRBV28 and TRBJ2-5, is DVKVTQSSRYLVKRTGEKVFLECVQDMDHENMFWYRQDPGLGLRLIYFSYDVKMKEKGDIPEGYSVSREKKERFSLILESASTNQTSMYLCASRQQGAGRETQYFGPGTRLLVL.

The rearrangement joins TRBV18 to TRBJ2-7; D possibly corresponds to TRBD2 (6 bases). The CDR3 has 16 residues. CDR1 and CDR2 from the germline V gene are KGHSH and LQKENI. Trimming removed 2 bases at V and 3 bases at J, with 17 bases between. CDR3 in amino acids: CASSPEGSGRGYEQYF. CDR3 DNA sequence: TGTGCCAGCTCACCAGAGGGATCTGGGCGGGGCTACGAGCAGTACTTC.

As regards this clone: Other DNA sequences within the sample encode an identical CDR3. The chain recombines TRBV2 with TRBJ2-5; D perhaps matches TRBD2 (6 bases). CDR1 and CDR2 from the germline V gene are SNHLY and FYNNEI. The length of the CDR3 is 13 residues. The germline V and J ends were trimmed by 6 bases and 4 bases, with 12 bases remaining between them. The chain's CDR3 is CASRGGRGETQYF. The CDR3 DNA sequence: TGTGCCAGCAGGGGGGGACGGGGAGAGACCCAGTACTTC.

This rearrangement joins TRBV5-5 to TRBJ1-1; 8 bases line up with TRBD1. The CDR3 is 15 amino acids. The trim removed 0 bases at V and 3 bases at J, leaving 4 bases unmatched. Germline V gene lookup returns CDR1 SGHKS and CDR2 YYEKEE (reference sequence). DNA of the CDR3: TGTGCCAGCAGCTTGGACTACAGGGGGGACACTGAAGCTTTCTTT. Translated, it gives CASSLDYRGDTEAFF.

V usage is TRBV20-1 and J usage is TRBJ2-3, with a possible D match to TRBD2 (5 bases). Germline CDR1 reads DFQATT; CDR2 reads SNEGSKA (reference sequence). The CDR3 sequence is 16 residues long. The V end was cut by 3 bases, the J end by 0 bases, with 16 bases between. For the CDR3, the DNA is TGCAGTGCTAGTAATCGGGTGCGGACTAGCACAGATACGCAGTATTTT. It encodes CSASNRVRTSTDTQYF.

This clone is a singleton in its sample. The rearrangement uses TRBV6-5 and TRBJ1-5; no firm D call. The length of the CDR3 is 15 residues. The V gene's germline CDR1 is MNHEY and CDR2 SVGAGI. V lost 6 bases and J 6 bases, leaving 18 bases between the germline ends. CDR3 sequence: CASRRSSFGGQPQHF. DNA of the CDR3: TGTGCCAGCAGGAGGTCTTCGTTCGGTGGTCAGCCCCAGCATTTT.

The chain recombines TRBV19 with TRBJ2-1; 11 positions match TRBD1. The germline gives CDR1 LNHDA, CDR2 SQIVND (reference sequence). The V gene end was trimmed by 5 bases and the J gene end by 8 bases; junction bases not matched to a gene: 5. CDR3 size: 14 residues. CDR3 loop: CASSAGQGADEQFF. CDR3 bases: TGTGCCAGTAGTGCCGGACAGGGGGCCGATGAGCAGTTCTTC.

The V call is TRBV11-3, the J call TRBJ2-2; TRBD2 is a possible D gene (6 bases). The V gene's germline CDR1 is SGHNT and CDR2 YENEEA. The CDR3 sequence is 14 residues long. Trimming shortened V by 6 bases and J by 5 bases, and 13 bases separated the two germline ends. CDR3 region: CASSPRSGTGELFF. In nucleotides, the CDR3 is TGTGCCAGCAGTCCCAGGAGCGGGACCGGGGAGCTGTTTTTT.

The chain joins TRBV7-9 to TRBJ2-3, with no clear D. CDR3 length equals 14 residues. Trimming shortened V by 2 bases and J by 0 bases, and 6 bases separated the two germline ends. The germline V gene encodes CDR1 SEHNR and CDR2 FQNEAQ (reference sequence). The CDR3 DNA is TGTGCCAGCAGCTTACTACTTAGCACAGATACGCAGTATTTT. This gives the protein CASSLLLSTDTQYF.

V is TRBV7-9 and J is TRBJ1-4; 9 bases fit TRBD1. The germline CDR1 and CDR2 sequences are SEHNR and FQNEAQ (reference sequence). V was clipped by 5 bases and J by 1 base; unmatched bases: 2. The CDR3 loop spans 15 amino acids. CDR3 nucleotides: TGTGCCAGCAGCCCGGACAGGGGAACTAATGAAAAACTGTTTTTT. Its protein product is CASSPDRGTNEKLFF.

The chain joins TRBV5-6 to TRBJ2-7, with 7 bases matching TRBD2. V shed 1 base, J shed 3 bases, and the junction held 4 bases outside the gene matches. The CDR3 has 14 amino acids. CDR1 is SGHDT and CDR2 is YYEEEE in the germline V gene. CDR3 DNA: TGTGCCAGCAGCTTGTTTCCTAGCGGCTACGAGCAGTACTTC. It encodes CASSLFPSGYEQYF.

The chain employs TRBV4-1 and TRBJ2-5, with 12 bases lining up with TRBD2. After removal of 1 base from V and 2 bases from J, the junction contained 2 bases not matched to a gene. The CDR3 runs to 16 residues. From germline, CDR1 is MGHRA and CDR2 YSYEKL. CDR3 sequence reads: CASSQAGLAGQETQYF. CDR3 in DNA: TGCGCCAGCAGCCAAGCCGGACTAGCGGGGCAAGAGACCCAGTACTTC.